One and the same sample provided the 14 T cell receptor beta chains below, sequenced in a study of T cell changes during pregnancy in multiple sclerosis. Sequencing was performed with immunoSEQ multiplex PCR; in TCRdb, only in-frame clones are kept and a portion is missing. The sample contains around 80,000 clones, 94% of which appear only once. Sequenced material: peripheral blood, taken in the second trimester of pregnancy. Every receptor here comes from a female donor in good health, enrolled as a control in a pregnancy study.

A single count supports this clone. The V call is TRBV6-5, the J call TRBJ1-1; 7 bases match TRBD1. The CDR3 runs to 15 residues. Germline values: CDR1 MNHEY, CDR2 SVGAGI. Trimming at V came to 6 bases and at J to 5 bases, leaving 12 bases not matched to a gene. CDR3: CASSQGEGAITEAFF. CDR3 bases: TGTGCCAGCAGCCAGGGAGAGGGGGCGATTACTGAAGCTTTCTTT.

V usage is TRBV7-2 and J usage is TRBJ2-7; no clear D gene. CDR1 and CDR2 (germline): SGHTA, FQGNSA. The CDR3 covers 15 residues. V lost 5 bases and J lost 2, with 16 bases in between. CDR3 nucleotide sequence: TGTGCCAGCAGCCCCACTTTATATCAGGCCTACGAGCAGTACTTC. It codes for CASSPTLYQAYEQYF.

The gene calls are TRBV29-1 and TRBJ2-3, with D possibly TRBD1 on 6 matching bases. The germline V gene encodes CDR1 SQVTM and CDR2 ANQGSEA. The CDR3 length is 13 residues. The CDR3 here is CSGWVGGTDTQYF. Here the CDR3 DNA reads TGCAGTGGATGGGTAGGGGGAACAGATACGCAGTATTTT.

In its sample, this clone was seen once. The chain has TRBV5-1 and TRBJ2-1, with 9 nucleotides matching TRBD2. V was pared by 6 bases and J by 8 bases, with 9 bases of the junction left unmatched. CDR1 SGHRS and CDR2 YFSETQ come from the germline V gene. The CDR3 has 14 amino acids. This CDR3 is CASKMGGRADEQFF. In DNA, the CDR3 is TGCGCCAGCAAAATGGGCGGGAGGGCGGATGAGCAGTTCTTC.

The chain combines TRBV7-9 with TRBJ2-1; 8 nucleotides match TRBD1. Germline trimming cut 1 base from V and 6 bases from J; bases unmatched to any gene: 8. Germline CDR1 SEHNR, CDR2 FQNEAQ (reference sequence). This CDR3 is 16 amino acids long. CDR3 amino acids: CASSLEEDRVPNEQFF. The CDR3 DNA reads as TGTGCCAGCAGCTTAGAGGAGGACAGGGTCCCCAATGAGCAGTTCTTC. Drawing the rest from reference TRBV7-9 and TRBJ2-1, the complete variable domain is DTGVSQNPRHKITKRGQNVTFRCDPISEHNRLYWYRQTLGQGPEFLTYFQNEAQLEKSRLLSDRFSAERPKGSFSTLEIQRTEQGDSAMYLCASSLEEDRVPNEQFFGPGTRLTVL.

This chain uses TRBV7-9 with TRBJ2-7; D perhaps matches TRBD1 (5 bases). V lost 5 bases and J lost 4, with 12 bases in between. The CDR3 is 13 amino acids. Per germline, CDR1 SEHNR and CDR2 FQNEAQ (reference sequence). In DNA, the CDR3 is TGTGCCAGCAGCCCGCCGACAGTATACGAGCAGTACTTC. It specifies CASSPPTVYEQYF.

The chain has TRBV4-1 and TRBJ2-7; 8 bases map to TRBD1. Germline trimming cut 4 bases from V and 6 bases from J; bases unmatched to any gene: 17. In germline, CDR1 is MGHRA, CDR2 YSYEKL. The CDR3 has 17 residues. The CDR3 is CASSPRTLTGASGEQYF. The DNA for the CDR3 is TGCGCCAGCAGCCCCCGCACACTGACAGGGGCCTCGGGCGAGCAGTACTTC.

The V gene is TRBV5-6, the J gene TRBJ1-1; 7 bases are a match to TRBD1. The V gene end was trimmed by 4 bases and the J gene end by 5 bases; junction bases not matched to a gene: 11. The CDR3 totals 15 residues. CDR1 and CDR2 from the germline V gene are SGHDT and YYEEEE. CDR3: CASSPLTGKDTEAFF. CDR3 sequence (DNA): TGTGCCAGCAGCCCTCTGACAGGGAAGGATACTGAAGCTTTCTTT. Drawing the rest from reference TRBV5-6 and TRBJ1-1, the complete variable domain is DAGVTQSPTHLIKTRGQQVTLRCSPKSGHDTVSWYQQALGQGPQFIFQYYEEEERQRGNFPDRFSGHQFPNYSSELNVNALLLGDSALYLCASSPLTGKDTEAFFGQGTRLTVV.

The rearrangement links TRBV21-1 to TRBJ2-5; the table names TRBD1, a call not compared with the DNA. TRBV21-1 is recorded as a pseudogene. This CDR3 has 18 residues. Written as DNA, the CDR3 is TGTGCCAGCAGCAATGACAGGGGGGACCGCATCTGGCAAGAGACCCAGTACTTC. This sequence encodes CASSNDRGDRIWQETQYF.

The rearrangement joins TRBV5-1 to TRBJ2-7; 9 bases match TRBD2. Trimming at V came to 0 bases and at J to 5 bases, leaving 9 bases not matched to a gene. Germline V gene lookup returns CDR1 SGHRS and CDR2 YFSETQ. The CDR3 contains 16 residues. This CDR3 is CASSLGPAGGSNEQYF. CDR3 nucleotide sequence: TGCGCCAGCAGCTTGGGCCCGGCGGGAGGGTCCAACGAGCAGTACTTC.

This clone was recorded once. The chain links TRBV28 to TRBJ1-6, with 8 bases lining up with TRBD1. V lost 6 bases, J lost 2 bases, and 9 bases stayed unmatched. Germline CDR1 MDHEN, CDR2 SYDVKM. This CDR3 is built from 17 residues. The CDR3 sequence: CASRASGQGAYNSPLHF. The DNA for the CDR3 is TGTGCCAGCAGAGCCTCCGGACAGGGTGCCTATAATTCACCCCTCCACTTT.

The CDR3 DNA reads as TGCGCCAGCAGCTCGCTAGCGGGGGACACCGGGGAGCTGTTTTTT. Translating it yields CASSSLAGDTGELFF. The V gene is TRBV5-1, the J gene TRBJ2-2; 10 bases fit TRBD2. The germline gives CDR1 SGHRS, CDR2 YFSETQ. V was clipped by 3 bases and J by 3 bases; unmatched bases: 2. CDR3 length equals 15 residues.

The CDR3 sequence is CASSSSADLNTEAFF. For the CDR3, the DNA is TGTGCCAGCAGTTCCTCGGCGGATTTGAACACTGAAGCTTTCTTT. The J gene is TRBJ1-1, the V gene TRBV27, with D hard to call. From germline, CDR1 is MNHEY and CDR2 SMNVEV (reference sequence). This CDR3 spans 15 amino acids. The V end lost 4 bases, the J end lost 0 bases, and 12 bases lay between the germline ends.

This clone came up once. This rearrangement joins TRBV7-9 to TRBJ2-7; D gene ambiguous. This CDR3 comprises 15 residues. The V end was cut by 1 base, the J end by 2 bases, with 12 bases between. The germline gives CDR1 SEHNR, CDR2 FQNEAQ (reference sequence). CDR3 region: CASSLGGYPTYEQYF. The CDR3 DNA reads TGTGCCAGCAGCTTAGGAGGCTATCCTACCTACGAGCAGTACTTC.